This TCR beta chain was sequenced in a study of early T cells in non-severe SARS-CoV-2 infection. About the research overall: With bulk RNA from unsorted whole blood as input, sequencing yielded unpaired chains. Study-level findings and limits: Private and CD4 specificities were missed by VDJdb matching, which favored anti-spike CD8 responses.

CDR1 and CDR2 (germline): KGHDR, SFDVKD. Trimming removed 10 bases at V and 5 bases at J, with 17 bases between. The CDR3 is made up of 14 amino acids. The table lists this clonotype with a few counts. What it binds is unknown. Individually, cDNA molecules had unique molecular identifiers attached to them. Using its own MiXCR run on the 5' RACE reads, TCRdb lists one record per CDR3 protein. The sample contains around 60,000 distinct CDR3 sequences, approximately 9.3% of which appear only once. The sequence derives from an adult who was a healthcare worker with PCR-confirmed SARS-CoV-2 infection or an uninfected control (not recorded which). The rearrangement joins TRBV24-1 to TRBJ2-1; the D gene could be TRBD1 or TRBD2 (5 bases each). Sequencing was performed on whole blood. The CDR3, as DNA: TGTGCCACTGAAGATCCGGGGCTTAACAATGAGCAGTTCTTC. It codes for CATEDPGLNNEQFF.